Each of the 11 T cell receptor beta chains below was sequenced from the same sample in a study of blood T cells in healthy people across ages. With a J-beta primer mix and a sample-barcoded 5' primer, a second PCR ran roughly 6 to 12 cycles. MiXCR, run by TCRdb on the 5' RACE reads, gives a single entry per CDR3 protein. The sample carries some 760,000 distinct CDR3 sequences, approximately 25% recorded once. Separately, the same data were catalogued under a study of T cells of mothers and their children.

What was sequenced was blood. The receptors here all came from a boy aged 5-17 years in good health.

The chain couples TRBV28 to TRBJ2-3, with 7 bases aligning to TRBD2. The CDR3 sequence is 13 residues long. The germline V gene has CDR1 MDHEN and CDR2 SYDVKM. Losses at the gene ends were 8 bases for V and 0 bases for J; bases not matched to a gene: 2. The CDR3 bases are TGTGCCAGCCAGACTAGCAGCACAGATACGCAGTATTTT. This gives the protein CASQTSSTDTQYF.

The chain employs TRBV19 and TRBJ1-2; TRBD1 might be the D (6 bases). The CDR3 spans 15 residues. V lost 6 bases, J lost 3 bases, and 17 bases lay in between. Per germline, CDR1 LNHDA and CDR2 SQIVND (reference sequence). The DNA of the CDR3 is TGTGCCAGTAGGTCTGAGGGGGGAGGCTACTATGGCTACACCTTC. Residues: CASRSEGGGYYGYTF.

The rearrangement links TRBV20-1 to TRBJ2-5; D is perhaps TRBD2 (6 bases). The CDR3 is made up of 12 amino acids. Trimming removed 3 bases from V and 3 bases from J, with 8 bases in between. CDR1 and CDR2 (germline): DFQATT, SNEGSKA (reference sequence). Written as DNA, the CDR3 is TGCAGTGCTAGTTCGGGAGAAGAGACCCAGTACTTC. Protein sequence: CSASSGEETQYF.

The gene calls are TRBV14 and TRBJ2-5, with D unclear. The end of the DNA is better explained by TRBJ2-7, so the J call may be wrong. Per germline, CDR1 SGHDN and CDR2 FVKESK. The CDR3 loop spans 14 amino acids. CDR3 residues: CASSHLGRPYEQYF. CDR3 in DNA: TGTGCCAGCAGCCACCTGGGCAGGCCCTACGAGCAGTACTTC.

This chain links TRBV5-5 with TRBJ2-7, with a weak D call TRBD1 (6 bases). There are 15 residues in the CDR3. In germline, CDR1 is SGHKS, CDR2 YYEKEE (reference sequence). With 0 bases removed from V and 1 base from J, the gap between germline ends came to 11 bases. CDR3 amino acids: CASSLELGHSYEQYF. The CDR3 region has the DNA TGTGCCAGCAGCTTGGAGTTGGGACATTCCTACGAGCAGTACTTC.

This clonotype was recorded only once. The rearrangement uses TRBV3-1 and TRBJ2-1; 9 bases agree with TRBD2. The length of the CDR3 is 16 residues. Germline lookup yields CDR1 LGHDT and CDR2 YNNKEL (reference sequence). Germline trimming cut 0 bases from V and 5 bases from J; bases unmatched to any gene: 5. DNA for the CDR3: TGTGCCAGCAGCCAAGAATCCCTAGCGGGACACAATGAGCAGTTCTTC. This sequence encodes CASSQESLAGHNEQFF.

The chain has TRBV6-1 and TRBJ2-5; D remains unclear. The CDR3 covers 14 residues. V was shortened by 6 bases and J by 1 base, with 12 bases between the two germline ends. Looked up from germline, CDR1 is MNHNS and CDR2 is SASEGT. DNA of the CDR3: TGTGCCAGCAGGTCAAACCCTAGCCAAGAGACCCAGTACTTC. Its protein is CASRSNPSQETQYF.

J is TRBJ1-4 and V is TRBV7-2; TRBD1 might be the D (5 bases). This CDR3 is built from 16 residues. Trimming took 5 bases from V and 6 from J, leaving 19 bases between them. Germline lookup yields CDR1 SGHTA and CDR2 FQGNSA. The CDR3 bases are TGTGCCAGCAGCACCCGACTCCCAGGGTCTCATGAAAAACTGTTTTTT. This codes for CASSTRLPGSHEKLFF. Based on the CDR3 plus reference TRBV7-2 and TRBJ1-4, the full variable domain is GAGVSQSPSNKVTEKGKDVELRCDPISGHTALYWYRQSLGQGLEFLIYFQGNSAPDKSGLPSDRFSAERTGGSVSTLTIQRTQQEDSAVYLCASSTRLPGSHEKLFFGSGTQLSVL.

The rearrangement links TRBV20-1 to TRBJ2-1; D perhaps matches TRBD2 (6 bases). The germline V gene has CDR1 DFQATT and CDR2 SNEGSKA (reference sequence). There are 14 residues in the CDR3. V lost 7 bases, J lost 0 bases, and 13 bases lay in between. The CDR3 sequence: CSGGVGRSYNEQFF. CDR3 coding DNA: TGCAGTGGCGGGGTCGGCCGCTCCTACAATGAGCAGTTCTTC.

The chain couples TRBV18 to TRBJ2-5; the D is unclear. The CDR3 has 14 residues. Germline V CDR1 and CDR2: KGHSH, LQKENI. V lost 4 bases to trimming and J lost 1 base, with 10 bases between them. The CDR3 here is CASSLSPSQETQYF. CDR3 DNA: TGTGCCAGCTCACTAAGTCCGAGCCAAGAGACCCAGTACTTC.

The chain couples TRBV20-1 to TRBJ2-3; 11 positions match TRBD2. The CDR3 is made up of 15 amino acids. The germline CDR1 and CDR2 sequences are DFQATT and SNEGSKA (reference sequence). The V and J ends lost 6 bases and 2 bases, in that order; junction bases with no gene match: 7. CDR3 DNA: TGCAGTGCCCCTACTAGCGGGGGAGTCACAGATACGCAGTATTTT. Its protein product is CSAPTSGGVTDTQYF.